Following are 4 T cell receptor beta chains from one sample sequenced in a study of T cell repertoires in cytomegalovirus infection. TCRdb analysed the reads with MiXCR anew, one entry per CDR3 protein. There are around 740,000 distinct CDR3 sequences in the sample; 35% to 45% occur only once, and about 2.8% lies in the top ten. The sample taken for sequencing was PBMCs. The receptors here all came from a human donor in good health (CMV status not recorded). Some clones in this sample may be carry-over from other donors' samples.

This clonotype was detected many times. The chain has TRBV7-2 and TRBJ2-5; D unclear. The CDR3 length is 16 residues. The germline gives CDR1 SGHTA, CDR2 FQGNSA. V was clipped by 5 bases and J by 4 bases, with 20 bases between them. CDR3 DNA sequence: TGTGCCAGCAGCGATCGCGGTGGATTACGAGGAGAGACCCAGTACTTC. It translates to CASSDRGGLRGETQYF.

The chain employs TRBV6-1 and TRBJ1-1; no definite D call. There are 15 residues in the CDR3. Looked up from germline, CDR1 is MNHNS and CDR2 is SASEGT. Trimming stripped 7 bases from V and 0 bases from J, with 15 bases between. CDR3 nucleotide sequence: TGTGCCAGCACCCCAGGAGGATTCATGAACACTGAAGCTTTCTTT. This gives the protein CASTPGGFMNTEAFF.

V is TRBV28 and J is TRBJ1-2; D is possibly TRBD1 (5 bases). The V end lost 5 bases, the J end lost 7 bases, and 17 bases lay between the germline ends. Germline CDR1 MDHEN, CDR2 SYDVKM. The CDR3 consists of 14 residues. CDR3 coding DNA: TGTGCCAGCAGTCGAAAAACCGGGGCTCCTGGCTACACCTTC. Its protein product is CASSRKTGAPGYTF.

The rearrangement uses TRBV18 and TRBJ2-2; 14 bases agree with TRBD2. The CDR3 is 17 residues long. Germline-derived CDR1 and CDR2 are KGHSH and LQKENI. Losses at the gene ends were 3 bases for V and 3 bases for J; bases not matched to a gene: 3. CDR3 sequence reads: CASSPGLAGAYTGELFF. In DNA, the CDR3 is TGTGCCAGCTCACCGGGACTAGCGGGGGCGTACACCGGGGAGCTGTTTTTT.